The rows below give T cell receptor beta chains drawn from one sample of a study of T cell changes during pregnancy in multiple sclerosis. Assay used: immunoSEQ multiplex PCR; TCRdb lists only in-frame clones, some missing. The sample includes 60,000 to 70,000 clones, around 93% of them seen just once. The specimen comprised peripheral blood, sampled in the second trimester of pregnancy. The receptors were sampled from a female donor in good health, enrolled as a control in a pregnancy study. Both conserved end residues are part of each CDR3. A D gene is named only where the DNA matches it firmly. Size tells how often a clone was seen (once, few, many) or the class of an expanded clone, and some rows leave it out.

CASIPAGGYNEQFF | TGTGCCAGCATCCCAGCGGGAGGGTACAATGAGCAGTTCTTC | TRBD2 | TRBV7-2 | NA | TRBJ2-1
CASSQVIARATNEKLFF | TGCGCCAGCAGCCAAGTCATCGCCCGGGCAACTAATGAAAAACTGTTTTTT | NA | TRBV4-1 | NA | TRBJ1-4
CASSYGLAGSYNEQFF | TGTGCCAGTAGTTACGGACTAGCGGGCTCCTACAATGAGCAGTTCTTC | TRBD2 | TRBV19 | NA | TRBJ2-1
CASINSEGSEQYF | TGCGCCAGTATAAATAGCGAAGGGAGCGAGCAGTACTTC | NA | TRBV10-2 | NA | TRBJ2-7
CSVYTAGVPGETQYF | TGCAGCGTCTACACCGCAGGGGTACCGGGAGAGACCCAGTACTTC | NA | TRBV29-1 | NA | TRBJ2-5
CASSIGGGREAFF | TGTGCCAGCAGCATAGGGGGGGGTAGGGAAGCTTTCTTT | NA | TRBV7-9 | few | TRBJ1-1
CASSVSGSYEQYF | TGTGCCAGCAGCGTATCGGGGAGTTACGAGCAGTACTTC | NA | TRBV9 | NA | TRBJ2-7
CASSVTGGQVTEAFF | TGTGCCAGTAGTGTGACAGGGGGCCAAGTCACTGAAGCTTTCTTT | TRBD1 | TRBV19 | NA | TRBJ1-1
CASSIQGSGYTF | TGTGCCAGCAGCATTCAGGGGTCTGGCTACACCTTC | NA | TRBV9 | NA | TRBJ1-2
CASSPQDYGYTF | TGTGCCAGCAGCCCGCAGGACTATGGCTACACCTTC | NA | TRBV7-9 | NA | TRBJ1-2
CSVPPTSDRQFF | TGCAGCGTCCCCCCGACTAGCGACAGGCAGTTCTTC | TRBD2 | TRBV29-1 | NA | TRBJ2-1
CSVRTSGYNEQFF | TGCAGCGTTAGGACTAGCGGGTACAATGAGCAGTTCTTC | TRBD2 | TRBV29-1 | once | TRBJ2-1
CASSIRTSVATDTQYF | TGTGCCAGCAGCATACGGACTAGCGTAGCCACAGATACGCAGTATTTT | TRBD2 | TRBV5-5 | NA | TRBJ2-3